A single TCR beta chain is shown here with its context. The data originate from a study of OX40 agonist ivuxolimab in advanced cancers. Study context: Cohort: around 79% men, mean age about 62, aged about 20 to 85.

Method: immunoSEQ multiplex PCR; TCRdb's copy keeps in-frame clones and lacks some. The data hold 70,000 to 95,000 clones, with about 93% observed a single time. The CDR3 totals 17 residues. Germline V gene data show CDR1 as LGHNT and CDR2 as FRNRAP. V gave up 3 bases and J gave up 0 bases, with 17 bases separating them. Sequencing used CD4+ or CD8+ T cells sorted from blood, obtained in a trial of the OX40 agonist ivuxolimab. This receptor was identified in an adult with an advanced solid tumor such as melanoma, head and neck, liver or kidney cancer. V gene TRBV12-5 combines with J gene TRBJ1-1; D might be TRBD1 (5 bases). CDR3 nucleotides: TGTGCTAGTGGTTTCAGGGTTGACTCACGGATGAACACTGAAGCTTTCTTT. This gives the protein CASGFRVDSRMNTEAFF.